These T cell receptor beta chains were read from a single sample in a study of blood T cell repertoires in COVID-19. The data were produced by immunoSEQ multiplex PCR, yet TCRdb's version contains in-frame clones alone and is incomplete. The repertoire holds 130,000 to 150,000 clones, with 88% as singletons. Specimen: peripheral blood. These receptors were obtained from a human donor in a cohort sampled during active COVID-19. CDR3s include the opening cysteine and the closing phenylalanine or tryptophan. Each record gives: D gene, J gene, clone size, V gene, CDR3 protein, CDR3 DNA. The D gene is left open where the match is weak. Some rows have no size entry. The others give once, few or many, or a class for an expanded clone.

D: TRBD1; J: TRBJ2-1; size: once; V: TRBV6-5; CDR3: CASSYAAQDRNNEQFF; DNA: TGTGCCAGCAGTTACGCCGCCCAGGACAGGAACAATGAGCAGTTCTTC
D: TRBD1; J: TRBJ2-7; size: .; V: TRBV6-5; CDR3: CASRTRRTGSNEQYF; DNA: TGTGCCAGCCGAACAAGGCGGACAGGGAGCAACGAGCAGTACTTC
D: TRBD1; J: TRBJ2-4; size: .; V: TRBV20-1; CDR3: CSARGTGGGNF; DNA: TGCAGTGCTAGAGGGACAGGGGGCGGAAACTTC
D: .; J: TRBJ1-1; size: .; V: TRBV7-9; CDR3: CASSSAAGTEAFF; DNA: TGTGCCAGCAGCTCGGCTGCGGGCACTGAAGCTTTCTTT
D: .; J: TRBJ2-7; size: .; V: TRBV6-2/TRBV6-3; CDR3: CASSLGHTKTYEQYF; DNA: TGTGCCAGCAGTTTGGGGCATACGAAGACCTACGAGCAGTACTTC
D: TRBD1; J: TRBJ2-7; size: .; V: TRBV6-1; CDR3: CASSDPGTGSYYEQYF; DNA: TGTGCCAGCAGTGACCCAGGGACAGGCTCCTACTACGAGCAGTACTTC
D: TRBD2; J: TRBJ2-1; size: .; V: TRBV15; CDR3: CATSKLAGAYSYNEQFF; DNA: TGTGCCACCAGCAAACTAGCGGGGGCTTACTCCTACAATGAGCAGTTCTTC
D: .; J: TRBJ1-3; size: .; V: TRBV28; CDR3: CASSLVMASSGNTIYF; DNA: TGTGCCAGCAGTTTAGTCATGGCCAGCTCTGGAAACACCATATATTTT
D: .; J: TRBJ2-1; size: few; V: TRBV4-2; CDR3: CASSNNIRTSSYNEQFF; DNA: TGTGCCAGCAGCAATAACATCAGGACAAGCTCCTACAATGAGCAGTTCTTC
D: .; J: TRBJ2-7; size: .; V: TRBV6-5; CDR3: CASSSMVRGPEQYF; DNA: TGTGCCAGCAGTTCAATGGTTCGGGGTCCCGAGCAGTACTTC
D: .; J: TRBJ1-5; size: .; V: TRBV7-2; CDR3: CASSLKSAGQPQHF; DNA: TGTGCCAGCAGCTTAAAGAGCGCCGGTCAGCCCCAGCATTTT
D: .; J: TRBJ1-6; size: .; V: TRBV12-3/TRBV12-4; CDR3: CASSTVEGSTLHF; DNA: TGTGCCAGCAGTACCGTGGAGGGGTCGACCCTCCACTTT
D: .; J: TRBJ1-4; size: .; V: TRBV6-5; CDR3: CASSYVGRLEKLFF; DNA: TGTGCCAGCAGTTACGTTGGCAGGCTGGAAAAACTGTTTTTT
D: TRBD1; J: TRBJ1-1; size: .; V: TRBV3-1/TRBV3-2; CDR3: CASSQVPRGVNTEAFF; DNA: TGTGCCAGCAGCCAAGTTCCCAGGGGGGTGAACACTGAAGCTTTCTTT
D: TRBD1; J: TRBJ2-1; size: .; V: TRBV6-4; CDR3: CASSDSGTGARNEQFF; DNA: TGTGCCAGCAGTGACTCCGGGACAGGGGCTAGAAATGAGCAGTTCTTC
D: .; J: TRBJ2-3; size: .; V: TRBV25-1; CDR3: CASSRQTSTDTQYF; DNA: TGTGCCAGCAGTAGGCAGACTAGCACAGATACGCAGTATTTT
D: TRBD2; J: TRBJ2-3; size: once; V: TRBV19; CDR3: CASSIVAGGPSPGDTQYF; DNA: TGTGCCAGTAGTATTGTAGCGGGGGGCCCCTCTCCGGGAGATACGCAGTATTTT
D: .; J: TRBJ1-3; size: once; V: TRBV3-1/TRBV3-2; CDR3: CASSHQASGNTIYF; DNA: TGTGCCAGCAGCCACCAGGCCTCTGGAAACACCATATATTTT
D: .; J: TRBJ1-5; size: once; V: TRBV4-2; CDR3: CASSQDLGPWPQHF; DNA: TGTGCCAGCAGCCAAGATTTGGGGCCATGGCCCCAGCATTTT
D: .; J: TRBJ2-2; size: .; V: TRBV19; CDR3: CASSIDGAGPNTGELFF; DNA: TGTGCCAGTAGTATAGATGGGGCGGGACCGAACACCGGGGAGCTGTTTTTT
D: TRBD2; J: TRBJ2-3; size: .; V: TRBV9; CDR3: CASSVAGSGADTQYF; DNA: TGTGCCAGCAGCGTAGCTGGCAGCGGGGCAGATACGCAGTATTTT
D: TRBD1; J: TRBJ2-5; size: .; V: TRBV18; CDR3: CASSRRQGQEGETQYF; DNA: TGTGCCAGCTCACGGAGACAGGGACAAGAGGGGGAGACCCAGTACTTC
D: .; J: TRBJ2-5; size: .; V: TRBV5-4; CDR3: CASSAHGSRETQYF; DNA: TGTGCCAGCAGCGCCCACGGGAGTAGGGAGACCCAGTACTTC
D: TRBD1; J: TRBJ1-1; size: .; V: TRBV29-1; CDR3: CSGNRGMNTEAFF; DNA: TGCAGCGGGAACAGGGGGATGAACACTGAAGCTTTCTTT
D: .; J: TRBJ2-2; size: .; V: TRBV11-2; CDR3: CASSLLNGPTGELFF; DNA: TGTGCCAGCAGCTTATTAAATGGGCCCACCGGGGAGCTGTTTTTT
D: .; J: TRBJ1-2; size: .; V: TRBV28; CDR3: CASSTYLGGANYGYTF; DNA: TGTGCCAGCAGTACCTACCTAGGAGGAGCTAACTATGGCTACACCTTC
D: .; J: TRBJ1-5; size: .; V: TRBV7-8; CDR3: CASMEQGRDNFQPQHF; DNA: TGTGCCAGCATGGAGCAAGGCCGGGACAATTTTCAGCCCCAGCATTTT
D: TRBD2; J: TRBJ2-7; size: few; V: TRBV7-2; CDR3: CASSDSGGASYEQYF; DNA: TGTGCCAGCAGCGATAGCGGGGGGGCTTCCTACGAGCAGTACTTC
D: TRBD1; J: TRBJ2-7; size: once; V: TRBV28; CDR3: CASSDRTGGHEQYF; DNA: TGTGCCAGCAGTGACCGGACAGGGGGCCACGAGCAGTACTTC
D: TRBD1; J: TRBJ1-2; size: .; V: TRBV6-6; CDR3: CASSADRSLYGYTF; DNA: TGTGCCAGCAGCGCGGACAGGAGCCTCTATGGCTACACCTTC
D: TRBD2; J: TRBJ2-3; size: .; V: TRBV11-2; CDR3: CVSSLGGGGADTQYF; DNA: TGTGTCAGCAGCTTGGGCGGGGGGGGAGCAGATACGCAGTATTTT
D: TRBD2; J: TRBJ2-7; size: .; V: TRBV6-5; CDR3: CASRVGRGGSYEQYF; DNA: TGTGCCAGTAGAGTCGGGCGGGGGGGCTCCTACGAGCAGTACTTC
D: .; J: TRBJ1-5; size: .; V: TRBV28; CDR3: CASSLRRNSNQPQHF; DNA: TGTGCCAGCAGTTTACGCAGGAATAGCAATCAGCCCCAGCATTTT
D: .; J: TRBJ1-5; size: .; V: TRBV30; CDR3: CAWSTREGQPQHF; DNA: TGTGCCTGGAGTACGAGGGAGGGTCAGCCCCAGCATTTT
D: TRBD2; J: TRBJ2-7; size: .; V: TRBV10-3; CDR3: CAISPAKTSPGDYEQYF; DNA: TGTGCCATCAGTCCGGCAAAGACTAGCCCAGGTGACTACGAGCAGTACTTC
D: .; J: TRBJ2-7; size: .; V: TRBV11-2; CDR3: CASSFVTVGGEQYF; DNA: TGTGCCAGCAGCTTCGTGACAGTAGGTGGGGAGCAGTACTTC
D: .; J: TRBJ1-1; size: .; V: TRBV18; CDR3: CASSPPIGQGLRDTEAFF; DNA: TGTGCCAGCTCACCACCCATCGGGCAGGGGTTAAGGGACACTGAAGCTTTCTTT
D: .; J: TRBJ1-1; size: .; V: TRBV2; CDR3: CASSEGALAPTEAFF; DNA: TGTGCCAGCAGTGAGGGGGCATTAGCTCCCACTGAAGCTTTCTTT
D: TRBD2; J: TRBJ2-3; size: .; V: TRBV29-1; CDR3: CSGGGDYLTDTQYF; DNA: TGCAGCGGCGGAGGGGACTACCTCACAGATACGCAGTATTTT
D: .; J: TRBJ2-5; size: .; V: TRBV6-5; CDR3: CASRMDTSGETQYF; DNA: TGTGCCAGCAGGATGGACACCTCTGGGGAGACCCAGTACTTC
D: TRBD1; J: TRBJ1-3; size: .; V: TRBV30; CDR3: CAWSTGQLSGNTIYF; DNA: TGTGCCTGGAGTACGGGACAGCTATCAGGAAACACCATATATTTT
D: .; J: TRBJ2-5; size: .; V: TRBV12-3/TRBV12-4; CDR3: CASSLKAETQYF; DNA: TGTGCCAGCAGTTTAAAAGCAGAGACCCAGTACTTC
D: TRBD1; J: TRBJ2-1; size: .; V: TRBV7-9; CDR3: CASSLETGYNEQFF; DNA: TGTGCCAGCAGCTTAGAGACAGGGTACAATGAGCAGTTCTTC
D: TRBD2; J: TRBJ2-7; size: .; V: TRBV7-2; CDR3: CASSLGAGVSDEQYF; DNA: TGTGCCAGCAGCTTAGGAGCGGGGGTATCTGACGAGCAGTACTTC
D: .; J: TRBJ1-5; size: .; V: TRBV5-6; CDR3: CASSFGPGGQPQHF; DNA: .
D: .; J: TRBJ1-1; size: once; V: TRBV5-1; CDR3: CASSLDGGVTEAFF; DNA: TGCGCCAGCAGCTTGGACGGGGGGGTGACTGAAGCTTTCTTT
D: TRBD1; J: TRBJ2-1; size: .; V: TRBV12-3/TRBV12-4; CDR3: CASSRDSGGEQFF; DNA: TGTGCCAGCAGCCGGGACAGCGGCGGTGAGCAGTTCTTC
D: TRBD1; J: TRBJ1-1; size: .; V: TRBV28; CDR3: CASRIGTGRSTEAFF; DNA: TGTGCCAGCAGGATAGGGACAGGGAGGAGCACTGAAGCTTTCTTT
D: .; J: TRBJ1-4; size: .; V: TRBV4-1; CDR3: CASSQAGAGVSEKLFF; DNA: TGCGCCAGCAGCCAAGCCGGCGCAGGGGTTAGTGAAAAACTGTTTTTT
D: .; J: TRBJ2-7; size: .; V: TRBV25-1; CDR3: CASSEVTGGEQYF; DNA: TGTGCCAGCAGTGAGGTAACCGGGGGCGAGCAGTACTTC
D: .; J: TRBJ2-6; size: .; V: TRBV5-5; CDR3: CASSLVGSGANVLTF; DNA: TGTGCCAGCAGCTTGGTCGGTTCTGGGGCCAACGTCCTGACTTTC